This T cell receptor (beta chain) was profiled in a study of shared clonotypes between healthy human individuals (dated by TCRdb to the early 2020s). Study-level background: The cohort comprised two women and a few men aged 18 to 49 years. Libraries were prepared and TCR repertoires were sequenced by different laboratories using diverse techniques, in order to increase sequencing depth and limit assay-specific biases. Between about 0.94 and 8.9 billion PBMCs per donor were obtained by leukapheresis. Per donor, three plates each were used for CD4 naive and CD4 memory, two for CD8 naive, and one for CD8 memory. To estimate repertoire size and how much clonotypes are shared between individuals, the study performed deep sequencing of blood TCR repertoires from about 5 healthy adults.

Healthy HIV-negative adults with no recently reported acute infections or vaccinations were included as donors. All donors were Caucasian adults living in Nashville, Tennessee, USA. CD4+ T cells were enriched by magnetic negative selection, after which naive cells were positively selected on CD45RA and the negative fraction was taken as the memory subset. Blood was collected by leukapheresis, and PBMCs were isolated by Ficoll-Histopaque density gradient centrifugation and then cryopreserved in liquid nitrogen vapor phase. Purity and quantity of every magnetically sorted T cell population were checked by analytical flow cytometry. From each sorted fraction, genomic DNA was isolated and quantified by UV absorbance on a Nanodrop 2000c. In regard to this clone: Its antigen has not been determined. No clone much larger than this one lies a single base away; base qualities are absent.

The CDR1 and CDR2 encoded by the germline V gene (reference sequence) are LNHDA and SQIVND. Measured from the cysteine to the phenylalanine, the CDR3 is 15 residues long. Solely the CDR3 DNA is kept, with 45 bases framed from the first base. The trim is 7 bases for V and 9 bases for J, with a gap of 24 bases between the germline ends. Broad study findings and their caveats: Rarefaction of sorted-subset datasets indicated incomplete sequencing despite the large sequencing depth. The genetic and exposure-history diversity represented was limited by the small number of donors. Based on pairwise subsampling, the degree of clonotype sharing among donors was expected to be affected by sequencing depth. Higher generation probabilities were observed for clonotypes shared by all four sorted-subset donors than for non-shared clonotypes. Only blood was sampled, and tissue TCR repertoires likely differ from those in blood. Estimated clonotype richness was generally larger for naive than for memory subsets. When several donors were compared, the shared fraction of clonotypes was roughly 5% for naive CD4, around 4% for naive CD8, 2.3% for memory CD4, and about 0.36% for memory CD8.

Using the deep immunoSEQ assay, multiplex PCR amplified TCR CDR3 regions from genomic DNA. For each cell subset, the extracted genomic DNA was distributed evenly across all wells of several immunoSEQ 96-well plates, and each plate served as one replicate. For sorted subsets, roughly 200 ng of genomic DNA, equivalent to some 33,000 T cell genomes, went into each replicate PCR. The purified libraries were quantified using a Qubit 3.0 fluorometer, sized with a Bioanalyzer 2100, and then quantified again using the KAPA Library Quantification kit. Every immunoSEQ 96-well plate was sequenced on a dedicated single-read 150-cycle Illumina NextSeq 550 flow cell. The authors' analysis ran thus. The immunoSEQ output contained only junctional sequences without quality scores, so filtering could not match that applied to full-length reads. To assign V/J genes and CDR3, sequences were annotated against IMGT germline references using PyIR, a Python wrapper for IgBLAST v1.9. Reads with weak V/J assignments (E-value above 1e-6), missing CDR3, stop codons, out-of-frame junctions, or ambiguous translated residues were removed. V3J clonotypes were defined by identical inferred V gene, J gene, and CDR3 amino acid sequence. The percentage overlap between two repertoires was calculated by dividing the number of shared unique clonotypes by the size of the smaller repertoire. Repertoire richness was assessed with RTK rarefaction, the Chao1 estimator, and Recon v2.1 estimates of unobserved clonotypes. Generation probabilities for all TCRbeta clonotypes obtained by the gDNA method from a few donors were computed using OLGA. Held by TCRdb, this immuneACCESS table contains in-frame sequences only and omits some clones. Under half of the omission traces to an unresolved V gene where checked; the cause of the rest is unknown. V, J and clone size were drawn from that table, and D and trimming were deduced from the DNA. The sample records around 2,000,000 clones, roughly 95% of which are singletons. 0.13% of the sample is in the top ten clones.

This sequence originates from a young man in good health. Input material: naive CD4+ T cells sorted from blood. Explained via the paper, the cell subset or site label denotes: CD45RA+ positively selected. Recombination linked TRBV19 to TRBJ2-5, with the D call tentatively TRBD1 or TRBD2, each fitting 5 bases. The CDR3 corresponds to CASTPKQGGWGPQYF. The DNA reads TGTGCCAGTACTCCGAAACAAGGAGGCTGGGGCCCCCAGTACTTC. With the portions outside the CDR3 filled from the reference TRBV19 and TRBJ2-5 genes, the complete variable region becomes DGGITQSPKYLFRKEGQNVTLSCEQNLNHDAMYWYRQDPGQGLRLIYYSQIVNDFQKGDIAEGYSVSREKKESFPLTVTSAQKNPTAFYLCASTPKQGGWGPQYFGPGTRLLVL.